This is a list of T cell receptor beta chains from one sample in a study of CD8 T cells in ankylosing spondylitis. Using its own MiXCR run on the 5' RACE reads, TCRdb lists one record per CDR3 protein. The sample carries a few hundred thousand distinct CDR3 sequences, 9.5% to 13% recorded once. The sample comprised blood, either unsorted or a sorted T cell fraction (not recorded which). These receptors were taken from a female donor with ankylosing spondylitis or in good health (not recorded which). Each CDR3 is given with its conserved first and last residue. Each record gives: J gene, CDR3 length, clone size, D gene, V gene, CDR3 protein, CDR3 DNA. D genes are given only for firm matches. The size entry is marked missing in some rows and otherwise reads once, few, many or a size class.

J: TRBJ1-5; length: 16; size: few; D: -; V: TRBV7-9; CDR3: CASSLGGWGVDQPQHF; DNA: TGTGCCAGCAGCTTAGGTGGGTGGGGAGTAGATCAGCCCCAGCATTTT
J: TRBJ2-5; length: 15; size: few; D: -; V: TRBV4-2; CDR3: CASSQGERDQETQYF; DNA: TGTGCCAGCAGCCAAGGGGAGCGGGACCAAGAGACCCAGTACTTC
J: TRBJ2-7; length: 16; size: few; D: -; V: TRBV25-1; CDR3: CASSDHPGVPRYEQYF; DNA: TGTGCCAGCAGTGACCACCCGGGGGTTCCGCGGTACGAGCAGTACTTC
J: TRBJ2-1; length: 15; size: many; D: -; V: TRBV7-8; CDR3: CASSLIESSYNEQFF; DNA: TGTGCCAGCAGCCTAATCGAATCCTCCTACAATGAGCAGTTCTTC
J: TRBJ2-1; length: 15; size: many; D: -; V: TRBV4-3; CDR3: CASSQGVGTYNEQFF; DNA: TGCGCCAGCAGCCAAGGAGTCGGAACCTACAATGAGCAGTTCTTC
J: TRBJ1-2; length: 13; size: few; D: -; V: TRBV2; CDR3: CATRTLPEYGYTF; DNA: TGTGCCACCAGGACGCTGCCTGAGTATGGCTACACCTTC
J: TRBJ2-3; length: 16; size: few; D: TRBD2; V: TRBV7-9; CDR3: CASSSSGLSSTDTQYF; DNA: TGTGCCAGCAGCTCCTCGGGACTATCAAGCACAGATACGCAGTATTTT
J: TRBJ1-1; length: 13; size: many; D: -; V: TRBV29-1; CDR3: CSVRGRMNTEAFF; DNA: TGCAGCGTGCGAGGACGGATGAACACTGAAGCTTTCTTT
J: TRBJ1-1; length: 14; size: -; D: -; V: TRBV5-5; CDR3: CASSYVNTGYGAFF; DNA: TGTGCCAGCAGCTACGTAAATACAGGGTACGGAGCTTTCTTT
J: TRBJ2-1; length: 17; size: few; D: -; V: TRBV15; CDR3: CATSIPTSPFSYNEQFF; DNA: TGTGCCACCAGCATCCCCACTAGCCCATTTTCCTACAATGAGCAGTTCTTC
J: TRBJ1-1; length: 13; size: many; D: TRBD1; V: TRBV18; CDR3: CASSPQGGTEAFF; DNA: TGCGCCAGCAGCCCGCAGGGGGGAACTGAAGCTTTCTTT
J: TRBJ2-6; length: 15; size: many; D: -; V: TRBV5-1; CDR3: CASNPTEAGANVLTF; DNA: TGCGCCAGCAACCCGACAGAAGCTGGGGCCAACGTCCTGACTTTC
J: TRBJ2-5; length: 15; size: -; D: TRBD1; V: TRBV27; CDR3: CASSIGTGGKETQYF; DNA: TGTGCCAGCAGTATTGGGACAGGGGGAAAAGAGACCCAGTACTTC
J: TRBJ2-4; length: 15; size: many; D: -; V: TRBV20-1; CDR3: CSARSPGRAKNIQYF; DNA: TGCAGTGCTAGATCCCCGGGGAGAGCCAAAAACATTCAGTACTTC
J: TRBJ2-3; length: 20; size: few; D: TRBD2; V: TRBV3-1; CDR3: CASSQDLRLAGGGVTDTQYF; DNA: TGTGCCAGCAGCCAAGATCTTCGTCTAGCGGGGGGCGGGGTAACAGATACGCAGTATTTT
J: TRBJ1-2; length: 14; size: many; D: TRBD1; V: TRBV10-3; CDR3: CAIYEGQGDYGYTF; DNA: TGTGCCATTTATGAGGGACAGGGGGACTATGGCTACACCTTC
J: TRBJ2-2; length: 13; size: many; D: -; V: TRBV9; CDR3: CASSVVGTGELFF; DNA: TGTGCCAGCAGCGTAGTGGGCACCGGGGAGCTGTTTTTT
J: TRBJ1-3; length: 13; size: few; D: -; V: TRBV3-1; CDR3: CASSQGTGNTIYF; DNA: TGTGCCAGCAGCCAGGGCACTGGAAACACCATATATTTT
J: TRBJ2-7; length: 14; size: many; D: -; V: TRBV15; CDR3: CATSRQGRDYEQYF; DNA: TGTGCCACCAGCAGGCAGGGTCGGGACTACGAGCAGTACTTC
J: TRBJ2-1; length: 15; size: many; D: -; V: TRBV5-1; CDR3: CASSLDPANYNEQFF; DNA: TGCGCCAGCAGCTTGGATCCAGCCAATTACAATGAGCAGTTCTTC
J: TRBJ2-5; length: 13; size: many; D: -; V: TRBV6-5; CDR3: CASSYTGQETQYF; DNA: TGTGCCAGCAGTTACACGGGTCAAGAGACCCAGTACTTC
J: TRBJ1-2; length: 15; size: many; D: -; V: TRBV5-1; CDR3: CASTLMGGAQYGYTF; DNA: TGCGCCAGCACCCTAATGGGGGGGGCTCAATATGGCTACACCTTC
J: TRBJ1-2; length: 14; size: few; D: TRBD1; V: TRBV7-2; CDR3: CASSLDQGVYGYTF; DNA: TGTGCCAGCAGCTTAGATCAGGGGGTATACGGCTACACCTTC
J: TRBJ1-4; length: 14; size: many; D: -; V: TRBV12-3/TRBV12-4; CDR3: CASRPGATNEKLFF; DNA: TGTGCCAGCAGACCGGGCGCAACTAATGAAAAACTGTTTTTT
J: TRBJ2-3; length: 14; size: once; D: -; V: TRBV11-3; CDR3: CASSSMDSTDTQYF; DNA: TGTGCCAGCAGCTCTATGGACAGCACAGATACGCAGTATTTT
J: TRBJ2-7; length: 13; size: -; D: -; V: TRBV7-8; CDR3: CASNMDGAYEQYF; DNA: TGTGCCAGCAACATGGACGGAGCCTACGAGCAGTACTTC
J: TRBJ2-1; length: 16; size: many; D: TRBD2; V: TRBV7-2; CDR3: CASSLGGIAGGPEQFF; DNA: TGTGCCAGCAGCTTAGGCGGGATAGCGGGAGGGCCTGAGCAGTTCTTC
J: TRBJ2-2; length: 15; size: many; D: TRBD1; V: TRBV10-3; CDR3: CAISEVGTGTGELFF; DNA: TGTGCCATCAGTGAAGTAGGGACAGGGACCGGGGAGCTGTTTTTT
J: TRBJ2-2; length: 16; size: few; D: -; V: TRBV5-1; CDR3: CASSLGGQKNTGELFF; DNA: TGCGCCAGCAGCTTGGGAGGTCAGAAGAACACCGGGGAGCTGTTTTTT
J: TRBJ2-7; length: 13; size: few; D: TRBD1; V: TRBV29-1; CDR3: CSVADRVAYEQYF; DNA: TGCAGCGTTGCGGACAGGGTGGCCTACGAGCAGTACTTC